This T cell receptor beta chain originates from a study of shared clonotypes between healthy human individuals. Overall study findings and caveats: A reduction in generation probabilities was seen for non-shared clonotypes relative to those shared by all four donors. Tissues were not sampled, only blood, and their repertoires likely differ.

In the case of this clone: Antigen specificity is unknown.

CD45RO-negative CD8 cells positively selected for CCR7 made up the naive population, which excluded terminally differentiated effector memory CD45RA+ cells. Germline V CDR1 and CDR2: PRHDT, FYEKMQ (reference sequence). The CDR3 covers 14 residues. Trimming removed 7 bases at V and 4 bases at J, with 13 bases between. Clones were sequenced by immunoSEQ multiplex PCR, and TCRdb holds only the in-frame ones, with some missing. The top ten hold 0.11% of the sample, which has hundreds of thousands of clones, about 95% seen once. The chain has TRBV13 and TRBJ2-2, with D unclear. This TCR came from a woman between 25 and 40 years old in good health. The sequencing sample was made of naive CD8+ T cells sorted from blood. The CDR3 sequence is CASNGQTGTGELFF. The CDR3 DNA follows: TGTGCCAGCAATGGCCAGACGGGCACCGGGGAGCTGTTTTTT.